The T cell receptor beta chain described here comes from a study of cytomegalovirus exposure and HLA in healthy donors. PCR primers comprised 60 Vbeta and 13 Jbeta primers. TCRdb's copy holds only in-frame clones and misses some; the assay was immunoSEQ multiplex PCR. This table has about 120,000 clones, over 15% appearing once. From germline, CDR1 is MDHEN and CDR2 SYDVKM. The CDR3 is 16 residues long. V lost 8 bases and J lost 2, with 16 bases in between. Study-wide results and limits: Among TCR beta chains, those listed as cytomegalovirus-associated numbered more than 150.

This clone was counted only a few times. The antigen remains unidentified. Material: PBMCs. The chain combines TRBV28 with TRBJ2-6; D is ambiguous. The receptor was derived from a woman aged 18-35 years in good health and CMV-seronegative. The CDR3 sequence: CASSPARFTGANVLTF. The CDR3 nucleotides are TGTGCCAGCTCCCCCGCCCGGTTTACTGGGGCCAACGTCCTGACTTTC. The full variable domain, in which reference TRBV28 and TRBJ2-6 provide the parts outside the CDR3, is DVKVTQSSRYLVKRTGEKVFLECVQDMDHENMFWYRQDPGLGLRLIYFSYDVKMKEKGDIPEGYSVSREKKERFSLILESASTNQTSMYLCASSPARFTGANVLTFGAGSRLTVL.